The T cell receptor (beta chain) described here comes from a study of blood T cell repertoires in COVID-19. About the research overall: Sites in the United States, Italy and Spain provided acute and convalescent COVID-19 samples.

Assay: immunoSEQ multiplex PCR; the TCRdb copy retains only in-frame clones and omits some. This sample yields some 200,000 clones, of which about 90% are seen a single time; about 2% belongs to the top ten. Germline V gene sequence: CDR1 SGDLS, CDR2 YYNGEE. V lost 4 bases and J 8 bases, leaving 13 bases between the germline ends. The CDR3 is 13 residues long. This rearrangement joins TRBV9 to TRBJ2-1; D perhaps matches TRBD2 (6 bases). Material for sequencing was peripheral blood. This TCR was sampled from a woman aged 50 to 60 with acute or convalescent COVID-19. DNA for the CDR3: TGTGCCAGCAGCTCCCCGTGGGGGGATGAGCAGTTCTTC. Amino acid sequence: CASSSPWGDEQFF. The variable domain in full, completed from reference TRBV9 and TRBJ2-1, reads DSGVTQTPKHLITATGQRVTLRCSPRSGDLSVYWYQQSLDQGLQFLIQYYNGEERAKGNILERFSAQQFPDLHSELNLSSLELGDSALYFCASSSPWGDEQFFGPGTRLTVL.